These T cell receptor beta chains were read from a single sample in a study of T cells after yellow fever vaccination. Using its own MiXCR run on the 5' RACE reads, TCRdb lists one record per CDR3 protein. The sample comprises about 260,000 distinct CDR3 sequences, 3.6% of which are singletons, and about 19% rests with the top ten. Specimen: PBMCs, collected 15 days after the yellow fever booster vaccination. All receptors come from a man between 18 and 29 years old who received the YFV17D yellow fever vaccine. Both conserved end residues are part of each CDR3. D genes are given only for firm matches. The size of a clone is reported for some rows only, either as once, few or many, or as a class for expanded clones.

J gene: TRBJ1-5; D gene: TRBD1; V gene: TRBV28; clone size: many; CDR3 DNA: TGTGCCAGCAGTCTACCACAGGGGGCTGAGGACGGTCAGCCCCAGCATTTT; CDR3 protein: CASSLPQGAEDGQPQHF
J gene: TRBJ2-2; D gene: .; V gene: TRBV29-1; clone size: many; CDR3 DNA: TGCAGCGTTCGAAGCGGACTCGCGAACACCGGGGAGCTGTTTTTT; CDR3 protein: CSVRSGLANTGELFF
J gene: TRBJ1-4; D gene: .; V gene: TRBV28; clone size: many; CDR3 DNA: TGTGCCAGCGGACGCCCCGGAGGTGCAACTAATGAAAAACTGTTTTTT; CDR3 protein: CASGRPGGATNEKLFF
J gene: TRBJ2-7; D gene: .; V gene: TRBV14; clone size: many; CDR3 DNA: TGTGCCAGCAGCCAAGATTATGGACTGACAACCTACGAGCAGTACTTC; CDR3 protein: CASSQDYGLTTYEQYF
J gene: TRBJ2-7; D gene: TRBD1; V gene: TRBV7-9; clone size: many; CDR3 DNA: TGTGCCAGCGGGTCCTCCCCCGGACAGGGCTCCTACGAGCAGTACTTC; CDR3 protein: CASGSSPGQGSYEQYF
J gene: TRBJ1-5; D gene: .; V gene: TRBV12-3/TRBV12-4; clone size: many; CDR3 DNA: TGTGCCAGCAGTCCGTACGGGGGGGCTGGCAATCAGCCCCAGCATTTT; CDR3 protein: CASSPYGGAGNQPQHF
J gene: TRBJ2-7; D gene: TRBD1; V gene: TRBV12-3/TRBV12-4; clone size: many; CDR3 DNA: TGTGCCAGCAGTCTTAGACAGGGGCTCTACGAGCAGTACTTC; CDR3 protein: CASSLRQGLYEQYF
J gene: TRBJ1-6; D gene: .; V gene: TRBV7-9; clone size: many; CDR3 DNA: TGTGCCAGCAGCGGGAGGGGGGACGGAGCTTACTATAATTCACCCCTCCACTTT; CDR3 protein: CASSGRGDGAYYNSPLHF
J gene: TRBJ2-2; D gene: TRBD2; V gene: TRBV9; clone size: many; CDR3 DNA: TGTGCCAGCAGCCCCAGGACTAGCGGGTTAGGTACCGGGGAGCTGTTTTTT; CDR3 protein: CASSPRTSGLGTGELFF
J gene: TRBJ1-3; D gene: .; V gene: TRBV11-2; clone size: many; CDR3 DNA: TGTGCCAGCAGCTTCGTCTCTGGAAACACCATATATTTT; CDR3 protein: CASSFVSGNTIYF
J gene: TRBJ2-7; D gene: TRBD1; V gene: TRBV25-1; clone size: many; CDR3 DNA: TGTGCCAGCAGTTTCGGACAGGGGATCTACGAGCAGTACTTC; CDR3 protein: CASSFGQGIYEQYF
J gene: TRBJ1-6; D gene: .; V gene: TRBV7-9; clone size: many; CDR3 DNA: TGCGCCAGCAGCTTGGAAGGGAATTCACCCCTCCACTTT; CDR3 protein: CASSLEGNSPLHF
J gene: TRBJ1-5; D gene: TRBD1; V gene: TRBV10-3; clone size: many; CDR3 DNA: TGTGCCATCAGTAACCTCCCGGGACAGGGGGCGAATCAGCCCCAGCATTTT; CDR3 protein: CAISNLPGQGANQPQHF
J gene: TRBJ1-4; D gene: TRBD1; V gene: TRBV10-3; clone size: many; CDR3 DNA: TGTGCCATCAGTGAAACCCGGACAGGGAATAATGAAAAACTGTTTTTT; CDR3 protein: CAISETRTGNNEKLFF
J gene: TRBJ1-4; D gene: .; V gene: TRBV12-3/TRBV12-4; clone size: many; CDR3 DNA: TGTGCCAGCAGTCCAGAGTTTGCAACTAATGAAAAACTGTTTTTT; CDR3 protein: CASSPEFATNEKLFF
J gene: TRBJ2-1; D gene: .; V gene: TRBV5-1; clone size: many; CDR3 DNA: TGCGCCAGCAGCTTAGTTCGCAATGAGCAGTTCTTC; CDR3 protein: CASSLVRNEQFF
J gene: TRBJ2-3; D gene: TRBD2; V gene: TRBV2; clone size: few; CDR3 DNA: TGTGCCAGCAATAACGGGGGGGCTAGCACAGATACGCAGTATTTT; CDR3 protein: CASNNGGASTDTQYF
J gene: TRBJ2-2; D gene: .; V gene: TRBV12-3/TRBV12-4; clone size: many; CDR3 DNA: TGTGCCAGCAGTATCTACAGCAGCGGGGAGCTGTTTTTT; CDR3 protein: CASSIYSSGELFF
J gene: TRBJ2-1; D gene: TRBD1; V gene: TRBV6-1; clone size: .; CDR3 DNA: TGTGCCAGCAGTGCAACAGGGGCTTCCTACAATGAGCAGTTCTTC; CDR3 protein: CASSATGASYNEQFF
J gene: TRBJ2-7; D gene: .; V gene: TRBV12-3/TRBV12-4; clone size: many; CDR3 DNA: TGTGCCAGCAGCCACCCCTATCGCTACGAGCAGTACTTC; CDR3 protein: CASSHPYRYEQYF
J gene: TRBJ2-1; D gene: .; V gene: TRBV10-2; clone size: .; CDR3 DNA: TGCGCCAGCAGGGGGGGACAAGCCTACAATGAGCAGTTCTTC; CDR3 protein: CASRGGQAYNEQFF
J gene: TRBJ1-1; D gene: .; V gene: TRBV7-9; clone size: many; CDR3 DNA: TGTGCCAGCAGCGCCCTCGGGGGCACTGAAGCTTTCTTT; CDR3 protein: CASSALGGTEAFF
J gene: TRBJ2-7; D gene: .; V gene: TRBV7-2; clone size: few; CDR3 DNA: TGTGCCAGCAGCCCAGACGTGATAAGCTCCTACGAGCAGTACTTC; CDR3 protein: CASSPDVISSYEQYF
J gene: TRBJ1-2; D gene: TRBD1; V gene: TRBV7-2; clone size: many; CDR3 DNA: TGTGCCAGCAGCTTAGTGGGACAGGGGCAGGGCTACACCTTC; CDR3 protein: CASSLVGQGQGYTF
J gene: TRBJ1-2; D gene: .; V gene: TRBV2; clone size: many; CDR3 DNA: TGTGCCAGCAGTGAAGCGCTTTCTTGGAGGGAGTGGGGCTACACCTTC; CDR3 protein: CASSEALSWREWGYTF